This TCR beta chain was recorded in a study of T cells in Graves' hyperthyroidism and ophthalmopathy. Study at large: At initial diagnosis, before any treatment had begun, peripheral blood was obtained.

Study-level findings and limits: Blood also held most thyroid clonotypes expanded beyond 0.001. Ophthalmopathy and stable hyperthyroidism were told apart by a 13 V-J model.

Amplification of TCR beta CDR3 regions was performed using RNA transcripts as template. HTBI primers were employed in a first-round RT-PCR of the TCR CDR3. MiXCR was run by TCRdb on the multiplex PCR reads, yielding one entry per CDR3 protein. The sample has around 690,000 distinct CDR3 sequences, around 21% seen once; the top ten hold about 35%. Of note for this clonotype: Its antigen is currently unknown.

At least 3 on the Clinical Activity Score was recorded for ophthalmopathy patients, who also had NOSPECS grade at least 4 and duration under 3 months. Germline CDR1 DFQATT, CDR2 SNEGSKA (reference sequence). V dropped 0 bases and J dropped 5 bases, with 16 bases sitting between them. This CDR3 has 16 amino acids. The sequencing input was blood. The rearrangement links TRBV20-1 to TRBJ2-2; possibly TRBD1 for D (5 bases). The sequence derives from a man younger than 45 with Graves' ophthalmopathy. In DNA form, the CDR3 reads TGCAGTGCTAGAGATCTAGGGCAGGGAATTACCGGGGAGCTGTTTTTT. It is translated as CSARDLGQGITGELFF.